This entry concerns a single T cell receptor beta chain. TCR beta CDR3 regions were amplified from RNA transcripts. When the TCR CDR3 underwent first-round RT-PCR, the HTBI primer set was used. TCRdb re-analysed the multiplex PCR reads in MiXCR, keeping a single row per CDR3 protein. The data contain around 270,000 distinct CDR3 sequences, roughly 20% of them singletons. CDR3 length: 15 amino acids. The germline V gene encodes CDR1 DFQATT and CDR2 SNEGSKA (reference sequence). This entry is derived from a study of T cells in Graves' hyperthyroidism and ophthalmopathy. Sequenced material: blood. The sequence was obtained from a man in his fifties with Graves' ophthalmopathy. This chain connects TRBV20-1 to TRBJ2-7, with D hard to call. The CDR3 is CSVLIGRTSSYEQYF. The CDR3 coding sequence is TGCAGCGTTCTAATAGGACGGACGAGCTCCTACGAGCAGTACTTC.